A selection of T cell receptor beta chains follows, all from one sample in a study of cytomegalovirus exposure and HLA in healthy donors. Sequencing was performed with immunoSEQ multiplex PCR; in TCRdb, only in-frame clones are kept and a portion is missing. The repertoire holds some 190,000 clones, with about 9% as singletons. Sequencing input: PBMCs. All receptors derive from a woman between 25 and 40 years old in good health and CMV-seropositive. Each CDR3 is given with its conserved first and last residue. The D gene is left open where the match is weak. Only some rows state a clone size, as once, few, many or a class for expanded clones.

abundance	v_gene	d_gene	j_gene	CDR3aa
NA	TRBV6-4	TRBD1	TRBJ2-2	CASRWGTDSMNSNTGELFF
few	TRBV2	NA	TRBJ1-5	CASSEPATGPQHF
NA	TRBV27	NA	TRBJ2-2	CASSLRLPGELFF
few	TRBV5-6	TRBD2	TRBJ2-1	CASSSGLAPYNEQFF
few	TRBV14	NA	TRBJ2-5	CASSTGDATFQETQYF
NA	TRBV6-1	NA	TRBJ1-3	CASRPGGVDTIYF
NA	TRBV27	NA	TRBJ1-2	CASSFTGGGSYGYTF
NA	TRBV4-2	NA	TRBJ2-7	CASSQEFVPGIAYEQYF
NA	TRBV6-5	TRBD2	TRBJ2-7	CASSPLGAGGGEQYF
NA	TRBV7-3	NA	TRBJ1-1	CASSSGQMNTEAFF
few	TRBV5-1	NA	TRBJ1-3	CASSLRAGVGNTIYF